This record concerns one TCR beta chain sequence. Under the authors' procedure: Reference gene primer amplification gave nucleated cell count estimates. Assay used: immunoSEQ multiplex PCR; TCRdb lists only in-frame clones, some missing. The V and J calls and the clone size are those of that table, but D and trimming were determined from the DNA. Of about 87,000 clones listed, 70% to 90% are singletons. These data originate in a study of blood T cell repertoires in COVID-19. Study context: From the United States, Italy and Spain came samples of acute and convalescent COVID-19. Nucleic acid was either cDNA or gDNA, and it came from T cells, B-cell-depleted T cells, or PBMCs.

The CDR3 spans 17 residues. J was trimmed by 4 bases and V by 3 bases; bases with no gene match: 10. CDR1 and CDR2 (germline): MDHEN, SYDVKM. Those enrolled in Seattle joined during active infection and were followed longitudinally afterward. This clonotype was obtained from a woman older than 75 with COVID-19, enrolled during active disease. The sequenced sample was peripheral blood. This rearrangement joins TRBV28 to TRBJ2-3, with 10 bases that match TRBD2. CDR3 DNA: TGTGCCAGCAGTTTGCCTAGCGGGAGTAATGGTGCAGATACGCAGTATTTT. Residues: CASSLPSGSNGADTQYF.